This is a list of T cell receptor beta chains from one sample in a study of T cells after yellow fever vaccination. TCRdb re-analysed the 5' RACE reads in MiXCR, keeping a single row per CDR3 protein. The table has hundreds of thousands of distinct CDR3 sequences, roughly 8.7% seen once. The material was PBMCs, obtained on the day of the first yellow fever vaccination. These receptors originate from a man in his late teens or twenties who received the YFV17D yellow fever vaccine. Both conserved end residues are part of each CDR3. A D gene is named only where the DNA matches it firmly. The size field is filled for only some rows; it gives once, few, many or a size class.

D: TRBD1; size: NA; J: TRBJ2-3; V: TRBV7-9; CDR3: CASSSGQGGTDTQYF; DNA: TGTGCCAGCAGCTCCGGACAGGGAGGCACAGATACGCAGTATTTT
D: TRBD2; size: NA; J: TRBJ2-3; V: TRBV9; CDR3: CASSATQGLVTDTQYF; DNA: TGTGCCAGCAGCGCTACCCAGGGACTAGTGACAGATACGCAGTATTTT
D: TRBD1; size: few; J: TRBJ1-6; V: TRBV28; CDR3: CASSLFLWYGTGSSYNSPLHF; DNA: TGTGCCAGCAGTTTATTCCTGTGGTATGGGACAGGAAGCTCCTATAATTCACCCCTCCACTTT
D: NA; size: NA; J: TRBJ2-5; V: TRBV4-1; CDR3: CASSQDPRRGQETQYF; DNA: TGCGCCAGCAGCCAAGACCCCCGTAGGGGCCAAGAGACCCAGTACTTC
D: NA; size: few; J: TRBJ2-7; V: TRBV30; CDR3: CAWNPGVEQYF; DNA: TGTGCCTGGAACCCAGGGGTCGAGCAGTACTTC
D: TRBD2; size: few; J: TRBJ2-7; V: TRBV4-1; CDR3: CASSLTGTSATYEQYF; DNA: TGCGCCAGCAGCCTTACCGGGACTAGCGCAACCTACGAGCAGTACTTC
D: TRBD1; size: many; J: TRBJ1-6; V: TRBV6-1; CDR3: CASSDGTGWDNSPLHF; DNA: TGTGCCAGCAGTGATGGGACAGGGTGGGATAATTCACCCCTCCACTTT
D: TRBD1; size: few; J: TRBJ2-7; V: TRBV3-1; CDR3: CASSQDPGTGSYEQYF; DNA: TGTGCCAGCAGCCAAGATCCGGGGACAGGCTCCTACGAGCAGTACTTC
D: NA; size: NA; J: TRBJ1-1; V: TRBV5-1; CDR3: CASSAGHVNTEAFF; DNA: TGCGCCAGCAGCGCGGGACACGTTAACACTGAAGCTTTCTTT
D: NA; size: NA; J: TRBJ1-6; V: TRBV14; CDR3: CASSPLLSSYNSPLHF; DNA: TGTGCCAGCAGCCCCCTCCTCAGCTCCTATAATTCACCCCTCCACTTT
D: NA; size: few; J: TRBJ2-2; V: TRBV12-3/TRBV12-4; CDR3: CASRETQGTGELFF; DNA: TGTGCCAGCAGGGAGACACAGGGTACCGGGGAGCTGTTTTTT
D: TRBD1; size: NA; J: TRBJ2-3; V: TRBV5-1; CDR3: CASSLQGANTDTQYF; DNA: TGCGCCAGCAGCTTACAGGGGGCTAACACAGATACGCAGTATTTT
D: NA; size: NA; J: TRBJ2-5; V: TRBV12-3/TRBV12-4; CDR3: CASSLNRARETQYF; DNA: TGTGCCAGCAGTTTGAACAGGGCCCGAGAGACCCAGTACTTC
D: NA; size: NA; J: TRBJ2-7; V: TRBV7-9; CDR3: CASSYLRGVSYEQYF; DNA: TGTGCCAGCAGCTACCTAAGGGGGGTTTCCTACGAGCAGTACTTC
D: NA; size: many; J: TRBJ2-7; V: TRBV12-3/TRBV12-4; CDR3: CASSLLAGQGYEQYF; DNA: TGTGCCAGCAGTTTATTGGCGGGGCAGGGCTACGAGCAGTACTTC
D: NA; size: NA; J: TRBJ1-5; V: TRBV20-1; CDR3: CSARDRVRHSNQPQHF; DNA: TGCAGTGCTAGAGATCGTGTCAGACATAGCAATCAGCCCCAGCATTTT
D: NA; size: few; J: TRBJ2-1; V: TRBV7-8; CDR3: CASSLIGADSEQFF; DNA: TGTGCCAGCAGCTTAATAGGGGCCGATAGTGAGCAGTTCTTC
D: TRBD2; size: NA; J: TRBJ2-5; V: TRBV11-2; CDR3: CASRATQGLAETQYF; DNA: TGTGCCAGCAGGGCAACCCAGGGACTAGCAGAGACCCAGTACTTC
D: NA; size: NA; J: TRBJ2-2; V: TRBV6-2/TRBV6-3; CDR3: CASSLSSSTGELFF; DNA: TGTGCCAGCAGTTTGTCCAGTTCCACCGGGGAGCTGTTTTTT
D: NA; size: NA; J: TRBJ1-4; V: TRBV7-2; CDR3: CASSRVQGNEKLFF; DNA: TGTGCCAGCAGCCGAGTCCAGGGGAATGAAAAACTGTTTTTT
D: NA; size: few; J: TRBJ2-3; V: TRBV12-3/TRBV12-4; CDR3: CASSGGEFFTDTQYF; DNA: TGTGCCAGCAGCGGCGGGGAGTTCTTCACAGATACGCAGTATTTT